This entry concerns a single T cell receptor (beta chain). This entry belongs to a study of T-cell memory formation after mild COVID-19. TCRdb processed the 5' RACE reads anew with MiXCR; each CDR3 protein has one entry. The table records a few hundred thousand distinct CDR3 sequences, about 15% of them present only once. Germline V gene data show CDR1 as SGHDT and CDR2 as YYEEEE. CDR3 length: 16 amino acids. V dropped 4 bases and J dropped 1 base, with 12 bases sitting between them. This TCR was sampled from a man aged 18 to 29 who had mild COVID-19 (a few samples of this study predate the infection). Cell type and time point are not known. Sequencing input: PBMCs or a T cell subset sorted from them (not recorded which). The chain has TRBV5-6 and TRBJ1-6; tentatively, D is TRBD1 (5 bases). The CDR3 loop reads CASSPDKGSYNSPLHF. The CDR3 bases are TGTGCCAGCAGCCCAGATAAGGGGTCCTATAATTCACCCCTCCACTTT.